This T cell receptor (beta chain) was identified during a study of blood T cell repertoires in COVID-19. Germline lookup yields CDR1 WNHNN and CDR2 SYGVQD (reference sequence). V shed 11 bases and J 7 bases; nucleotides not matched to a gene: 12. The CDR3 is 13 residues long. Produced via immunoSEQ multiplex PCR; TCRdb's table is partial and in-frame only. The repertoire includes approximately 270,000 clones, 70% to 90% of them detected once, and approximately 9.9% sits in the top ten. The TCR comes from an older woman with acute or convalescent COVID-19. V gene TRBV10-1 combines with J gene TRBJ1-2; 8 nucleotides align to TRBD1. Sequenced sample: peripheral blood. CDR3 in amino acids: CASQRGTGLGYTF. The CDR3 bases are TGCGCCTCCCAGAGGGGGACAGGCCTTGGCTACACCTTC.